Listed here are 2 T cell receptor beta chains from one sample, sequenced in a study of blood T cell repertoires in COVID-19. Sequencing was performed with immunoSEQ multiplex PCR; in TCRdb, only in-frame clones are kept and a portion is missing. The top ten hold 1.5% to 2% of the sample, which has over 80,000 clones, 85% to 95% seen once. The sequenced sample consisted of peripheral blood. The origin of the receptors is a man aged 55 to 70 with acute or convalescent COVID-19.

CDR3 bases: TGTGCCACCAGTGACCCCACTCAAGCGGGGCTTTGGGATGAGCAGTTCTTC. Its translation is CATSDPTQAGLWDEQFF. The rearrangement joins TRBV24-1 to TRBJ2-1, with 7 bases matching TRBD2. V shed 4 bases and J 8 bases; nucleotides not matched to a gene: 16. Looked up from germline, CDR1 is KGHDR and CDR2 is SFDVKD. This CDR3 is built from 17 residues.

This chain uses TRBV5-1 with TRBJ2-7, with D possibly TRBD1 on 6 matching bases. V lost 8 bases and J 6 bases, leaving 18 bases between the germline ends. The CDR3 sequence is 13 residues long. CDR1 is SGHRS and CDR2 is YFSETQ in the germline V gene. CDR3 residues: CASRDTLNGEQYF. The CDR3 region has the DNA TGCGCCAGTCGGGACACCCTAAACGGCGAGCAGTACTTC.